The following is a T cell receptor beta chain sequence with its context. Its antigen is unknown. This entry is derived from a study of CXCR3-negative and CXCR3-positive naive CD8 T cells. Notes on the study in general: Relative to memory CD8+ cells, whose diversity was much lower, both naive subsets had comparably high diversity. Memory cells differed in TRBV-TRBJ usage, but naive CXCR3-negative and CXCR3-positive cells had similar usage.

Naive CD8+ T cells showed CD45RO-CCR7+CD27+CD95-. CDR3 length: 18 residues. Germline CDR1 reads MNHEY; CDR2 reads SVGEGT. Researchers prepared the TRB cDNA libraries using 5' RACE with UMI labels. Each CDR3 protein gets one entry in TCRdb, which reprocessed the 5' RACE reads and gives no DNA. Here the sample table reports around 96,000 distinct CDR3 sequences. The source of this sequence is a human donor in good health. Some clones in this sample may be carry-over from other donors' samples. Sequenced sample: naive CXCR3- CD8+ T cells from blood. The sample's subset: CD45RO-CCR7+CD27+CD95- naive CD8+ T cells lacking CXCR3 (TNR3-). The chain couples TRBV6-2 or TRBV6-3 to TRBJ2-1; TCRdb reports TRBD2, a call that lacks DNA to check it against. This CDR3 reads CASSYLSGLAETYNEQFF.